This TCR beta chain came from a study of regulatory T cells in long-lasting Graves disease. V was trimmed by 1 base and J by 6 bases, leaving 15 bases between them. CDR1 is LGHDT, CDR2 YNNKEL, per germline (reference sequence). The CDR3 spans 16 residues. HTBI primers from iRepertoire and Arm-PCR of CDR3 regions yielded the TCR beta libraries. TCRdb reprocessed the multiplex PCR reads with MiXCR, giving one entry per CDR3 protein. In the table there are a few hundred thousand distinct CDR3 sequences, around 19% of which are singletons. General study results and limits: Accuracy was perhaps lowered by the small sample size. Persistent patients shared more public clonotypes (2,741) than newly diagnosed patients (about 1,000).

The time point denotes: newly diagnosed GD, antithyroid drugs for less than 3 months. The TCR library was prepared using RNA isolated from PBMCs. A word on this clonotype: Its antigen is still unknown. A much bigger clone sits one base away, suggesting this may be a read error.

The data were also submitted as part of a second study, on T cells in Graves' hyperthyroidism and ophthalmopathy. That study reports: The diagnoses drew upon clinical symptoms, serum thyroxine and TRAb, thyroid ultrasound and orbital computed tomography. An initial round of RT-PCR targeting the TCR CDR3 relied on the HTBI primer set.

The specimen was peripheral blood mononuclear cells (PBMCs), collected at new diagnosis, from a patient treated with antithyroid drugs. The rearrangement joins TRBV3-1 to TRBJ2-2; possible D gene TRBD2, 6 bases. The source is a woman aged 25 to 39 with Graves disease. In nucleotides, the CDR3 is TGTGCCAGCAGCCAAGCGGGACTCCCCCAGGCCGGGGAGCTGTTTTTT. Protein: CASSQAGLPQAGELFF.